The present TCR beta chain was sequenced within a study of vaccination and CD4 T cells after COVID-19. Sequence data for DNA of cultured CD4+ T cells were generated by the Oncomine TCR Beta short-read assay. TCRdb recomputed calls from the PCR reads with MiXCR, one row per CDR3 protein. The sample contains more than 20,000 distinct CDR3 sequences, about 46% of which appear only once. To note about this clonotype: Its specificity is unknown.

Trimming cost V 5 bases and J 1 base; bases outside gene matches: 3. This CDR3 region has 14 residues. In germline, CDR1 is MNHNS, CDR2 SASEGT. Treatment specified: roughly 10-day PBMC culture with coronavirus spike peptide pools or control peptides (ViraFEST assay). The gene calls are TRBV6-1 and TRBJ1-1, with 8 bases matching TRBD1. The sequence was collected from a human donor who had recovered from COVID-19. The sequenced material came from CD4+ T cells from blood, cultured in vitro. CDR3 nucleotides: TGTGCCAGCAGTAGGGACAGGTGGAACACTGAAGCTTTCTTT. Translating it yields CASSRDRWNTEAFF.